This TCR beta chain was documented in a study of T cell changes during pregnancy in multiple sclerosis. The junction had 9 bases not matched to a gene; V was cut back by 3 bases and J by 4 bases. Germline values: CDR1 SGHNT, CDR2 YENEEA. The CDR3 has 16 residues. This table comes from immunoSEQ multiplex PCR, and its TCRdb copy is limited to in-frame clones, with some not included. The sample lists about 42,000 clones; more than 90% were seen once. The clonotype originates from a female donor in good health, enrolled as a control in a pregnancy study. Sequenced material: CD4+ T cells from peripheral blood mononuclear cells, taken in the second trimester of pregnancy. The chain combines TRBV11-3 with TRBJ2-7, with 10 bases that match TRBD2. The CDR3 DNA sequence: TGTGCCAGCAGCTTGAGTCTAGCGGGGGCCTTGTACGAGCAGTACTTC. Translation: CASSLSLAGALYEQYF.